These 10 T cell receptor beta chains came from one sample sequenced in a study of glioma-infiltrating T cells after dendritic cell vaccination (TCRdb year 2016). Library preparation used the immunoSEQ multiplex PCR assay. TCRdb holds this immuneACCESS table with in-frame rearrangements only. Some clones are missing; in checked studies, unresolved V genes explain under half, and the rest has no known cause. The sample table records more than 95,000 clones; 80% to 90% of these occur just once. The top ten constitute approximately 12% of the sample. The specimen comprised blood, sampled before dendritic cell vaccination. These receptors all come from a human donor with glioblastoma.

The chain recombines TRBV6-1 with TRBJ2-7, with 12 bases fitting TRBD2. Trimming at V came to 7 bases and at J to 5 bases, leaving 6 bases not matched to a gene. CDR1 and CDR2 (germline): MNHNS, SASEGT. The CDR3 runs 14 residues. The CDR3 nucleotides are TGTGCCAGCACGAGACTAGCGGGGGTGCACGAGCAGTACTTC. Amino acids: CASTRLAGVHEQYF.

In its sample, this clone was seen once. The CDR3 DNA reads as TGCGCCAGCAGCCTCTGGACAGGGTCGAACACTGAAGCTTTCTTT. Encoded protein: CASSLWTGSNTEAFF. The genes are TRBV5-1 and TRBJ1-1; 8 positions match TRBD1. This CDR3 has 15 amino acids. Trimming cost V 4 bases and J 1 base; bases outside gene matches: 6. The germline CDR1 and CDR2 sequences are SGHRS and YFSETQ.

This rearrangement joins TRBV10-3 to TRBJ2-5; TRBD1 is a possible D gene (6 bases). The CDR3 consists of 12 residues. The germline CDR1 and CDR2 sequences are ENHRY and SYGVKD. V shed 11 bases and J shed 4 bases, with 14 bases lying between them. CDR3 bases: TGTGCCGTACAGGGCCTGGGAGAGACCCAGTACTTC. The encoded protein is CAVQGLGETQYF.

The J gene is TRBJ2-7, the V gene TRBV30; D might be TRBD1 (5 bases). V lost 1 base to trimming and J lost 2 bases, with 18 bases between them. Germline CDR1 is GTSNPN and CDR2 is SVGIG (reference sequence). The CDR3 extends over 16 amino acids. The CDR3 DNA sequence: TGTGCCTGGAGTGATCTCGGGCAGGGCAAAACCTACGAGCAGTACTTC. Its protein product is CAWSDLGQGKTYEQYF.

The CDR3: CASSGGREVVNEQFF. The CDR3 bases are TGTGCCAGCAGTGGTGGCAGGGAAGTTGTAAATGAGCAGTTCTTC. The chain has TRBV6-1 and TRBJ2-1, with D possibly matching TRBD1 (5 bases). Trimming took off 4 bases at V and 7 bases at J, with 17 bases between the two ends. Germline CDR1 reads MNHNS; CDR2 reads SASEGT. The CDR3 is 15 amino acids.

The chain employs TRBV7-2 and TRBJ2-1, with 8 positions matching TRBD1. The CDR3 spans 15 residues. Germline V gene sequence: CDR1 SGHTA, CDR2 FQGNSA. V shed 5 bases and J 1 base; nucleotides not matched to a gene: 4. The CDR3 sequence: CASSPDRGSYNEQFF. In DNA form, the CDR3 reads TGTGCCAGCAGCCCCGACAGGGGTTCCTACAATGAGCAGTTCTTC.

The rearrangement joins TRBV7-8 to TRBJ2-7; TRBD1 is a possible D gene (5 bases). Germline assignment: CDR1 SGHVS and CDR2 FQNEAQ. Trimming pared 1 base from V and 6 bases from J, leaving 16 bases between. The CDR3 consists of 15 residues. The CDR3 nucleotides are TGTGCCAGCAGCTTAGAGGCAGGGCTATTCGTCGAGCAGTACTTC. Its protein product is CASSLEAGLFVEQYF.

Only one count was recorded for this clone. The CDR3, as DNA: TGTGCCAGCAGTTTATTCAGGGGCTCCTACGAGCAGTACTTC. Protein sequence: CASSLFRGSYEQYF. The V call is TRBV27, the J call TRBJ2-7; D is perhaps TRBD1 (6 bases). Trimming shortened V by 1 base and J by 0 bases, and 7 bases separated the two germline ends. The CDR3 sequence is 14 residues long. Germline V gene lookup returns CDR1 MNHEY and CDR2 SMNVEV (reference sequence).

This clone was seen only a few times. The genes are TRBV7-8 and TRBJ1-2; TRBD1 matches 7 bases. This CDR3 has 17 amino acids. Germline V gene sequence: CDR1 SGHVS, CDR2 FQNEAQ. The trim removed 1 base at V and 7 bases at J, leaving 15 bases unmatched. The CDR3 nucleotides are TGTGCCAGCAGCTTAGTTTCCCCGGCAGGGGGTGTTTCTGGCTACACCTTC. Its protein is CASSLVSPAGGVSGYTF.

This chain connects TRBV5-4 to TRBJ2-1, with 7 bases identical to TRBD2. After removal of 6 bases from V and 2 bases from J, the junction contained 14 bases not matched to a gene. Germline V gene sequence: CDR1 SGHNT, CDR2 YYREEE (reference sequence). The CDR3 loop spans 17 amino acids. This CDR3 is CASTPGGAGEAYNEQFF. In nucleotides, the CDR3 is TGTGCCAGCACCCCCGGCGGGGCGGGGGAAGCCTACAATGAGCAGTTCTTC.